The rows below give T cell receptor beta chains drawn from one sample of a study of blood T cell repertoires in COVID-19. TCRdb keeps only in-frame clones here, not all; method: immunoSEQ multiplex PCR. The sample includes approximately 300,000 clones, 70% to 90% of them seen just once. The specimen sequenced was peripheral blood. The source is a woman aged 40 to 55 with acute or convalescent COVID-19. Both conserved end residues are trimmed from each CDR3.

TRBV3-1/TRBV3-2,TRBJ2-1,ASSPPGIDLGEQF
TRBV19,TRBJ1-5,ASSPMGGGQPQH
TRBV7-9,TRBJ1-2,ASSLADRVGYGYT
TRBV18,TRBJ1-4,ASSPSRANEKLF
TRBV7-8,TRBJ1-5,ASSYRGNQPQH
TRBV11-3,TRBJ2-5,ASSLDPTEETQY
TRBV7-6,TRBJ1-3,ASSNSGNTIY
TRBV7-8,TRBJ2-5,ASSWKGLAGGPRETQY
TRBV5-6,TRBJ1-3,ASSFLGGGRMAGNTIY
TRBV18,TRBJ2-3,ASSPQGPPTDTQY
TRBV11-2,TRBJ2-5,ASSRGLAETQY
TRBV18,TRBJ1-5,ASSNAFGGSNQPQH